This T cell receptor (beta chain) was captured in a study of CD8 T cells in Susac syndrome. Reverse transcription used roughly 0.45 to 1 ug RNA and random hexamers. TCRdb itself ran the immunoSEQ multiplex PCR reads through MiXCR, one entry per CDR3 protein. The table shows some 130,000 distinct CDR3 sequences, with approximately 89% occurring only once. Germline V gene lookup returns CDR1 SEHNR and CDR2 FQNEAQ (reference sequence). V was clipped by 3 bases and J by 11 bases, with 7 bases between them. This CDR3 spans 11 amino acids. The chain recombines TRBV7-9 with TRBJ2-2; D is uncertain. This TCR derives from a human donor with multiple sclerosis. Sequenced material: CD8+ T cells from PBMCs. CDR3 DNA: TGTGCCAGCAGCTTTTCGGTAGAGCTGTTTTTT. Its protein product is CASSFSVELFF.